This TCR beta chain was identified in a study of cytomegalovirus exposure and HLA in healthy donors. The PCR had 60 Vbeta and 13 Jbeta primers. Using immunoSEQ multiplex PCR, the repertoire was profiled, and TCRdb retains in-frame clones only, with some absent. The sample consists of over 100,000 clones, about 76% of them appearing once. Points on this clone: What it binds is unknown.

Trimming cost V 5 bases and J 2 bases; bases outside gene matches: 3. CDR1 is SGHDN and CDR2 is FVKESK in the germline V gene. The CDR3 has 15 amino acids. General study results and limits: Later on, a genetic analysis was performed. It linked a missense variant in DCLRE1C with V- and J-gene trimming of TCR beta.

Sequencing was performed on PBMCs. The clonotype comes from a woman younger than 45 in good health and CMV-seronegative. V is TRBV14 and J is TRBJ1-6; 7 bases fit TRBD1. CDR3 loop: CASSYRGTYNSPLHF. The CDR3 bases are TGTGCCAGCAGCTACAGGGGTACCTATAATTCACCCCTCCACTTT. Filled out from reference TRBV14 and TRBJ1-6, the complete variable domain reads EAGVTQFPSHSVIEKGQTVTLRCDPISGHDNLYWYRRVMGKEIKFLLHFVKESKQDESGMPNNRFLAERTGGTYSTLKVQPAELEDSGVYFCASSYRGTYNSPLHFGNGTRLTVT.